This TCR beta chain comes out of a study of T cells in Graves' hyperthyroidism and ophthalmopathy. General observations from the study: Ophthalmopathy was distinguished from stable hyperthyroidism by 13 V-J signatures.

The source of the PBMCs was over 8.5 ml of fresh peripheral blood. The CDR3 is made up of 12 amino acids. CDR1 is MNHEY, CDR2 SMNVEV, per germline (reference sequence). Trimming removed 8 bases at V and 4 bases at J, with 9 bases between. This clonotype was seen a few times. The antigen remains undetermined. What was amplified from RNA transcripts were TCR beta CDR3 regions. TCR CDR3 regions were first amplified by RT-PCR with HTBI primers. TCRdb processed the multiplex PCR reads anew with MiXCR; each CDR3 protein has one entry. The table shows over 500,000 distinct CDR3 sequences, with about 16% occurring only once.

Source material: blood. The J gene is TRBJ1-3, the V gene TRBV27; D is uncertain. The TCR was taken from a woman aged 25 to 39 with Graves' ophthalmopathy. CDR3 residues: CASASNGNTIYF. DNA for the CDR3: TGTGCCAGCGCAAGCAACGGAAACACCATATATTTT.